The 22 T cell receptor beta chains in this list originate from one sample, sequenced in a study of blood T cell repertoires in COVID-19. Profiling relied on immunoSEQ multiplex PCR, and the TCRdb table lists in-frame clones only, not all of them. The sample yields 95,000 to 150,000 clones, roughly 88% seen once. Sequenced material: peripheral blood. These receptors all come from a man in his forties with acute or convalescent COVID-19.

The V call is TRBV9, the J call TRBJ1-2; 7 bases line up with TRBD1. This CDR3 has 15 amino acids. The V gene end was trimmed by 4 bases and the J gene end by 2 bases; junction bases not matched to a gene: 8. CDR1 and CDR2 (germline): SGDLS, YYNGEE. The CDR3 region is CASSLKTGTNYGYTF. Here the CDR3 DNA reads TGTGCCAGCAGCCTCAAGACAGGGACCAACTATGGCTACACCTTC.

The chain recombines TRBV25-1 with TRBJ2-7; weak D call: TRBD2 (6 bases). Germline-derived CDR1 and CDR2 are MGHDK and SYGVNS. The CDR3 has 14 amino acids. The germline V and J ends were trimmed by 6 bases and 6 bases, with 18 bases remaining between them. The CDR3 loop reads CASRGVGGSAEQYF. The CDR3 DNA is TGTGCCAGCAGGGGGGTCGGGGGATCAGCCGAGCAGTACTTC.

This CDR3 is CASSERGTHPHNEQFF. The CDR3 nucleotides read TGTGCCAGCAGTGAACGCGGGACTCACCCTCACAATGAGCAGTTCTTC. The chain recombines TRBV6-1 with TRBJ2-1; D may be TRBD2 (6 bases). Germline V CDR1 and CDR2: MNHNS, SASEGT. Trimming stripped 2 bases from V and 5 bases from J, with 16 bases between. The CDR3 runs to 16 residues.

The sample holds a few counts of this clone. This rearrangement joins TRBV10-3 to TRBJ2-3, with D possibly matching TRBD1 (6 bases). V lost 6 bases and J 1 base, leaving 11 bases between the germline ends. Germline V gives CDR1 ENHRY, CDR2 SYGVKD. The CDR3 extends over 14 amino acids. In DNA form, the CDR3 reads TGTGCCATCAGGGCAGGGGTCGGCACAGATACGCAGTATTTT. Encoded protein: CAIRAGVGTDTQYF.

The genes are TRBV11-2 and TRBJ2-1; 8 bases are a match to TRBD2. CDR1 is SGHAT, CDR2 FQNNGV, per germline. The CDR3 contains 14 residues. J lost 7 bases, V lost 4 bases, and 6 bases had no gene match. In DNA form, the CDR3 reads TGTGCCAGCAGCTCTTCCGGGACTAGTAATGAGCAGTTCTTC. This gives the protein CASSSSGTSNEQFF.

The chain links TRBV7-2 to TRBJ1-4; D may be TRBD1 (6 bases). This CDR3 region has 14 residues. Germline CDR1 is SGHTA and CDR2 is FQGNSA. The germline V and J ends were trimmed by 5 bases and 7 bases, with 14 bases remaining between them. This CDR3 reads CASSLSYRAEKLFF. CDR3 bases: TGTGCCAGCAGCCTATCATACAGGGCTGAAAAACTGTTTTTT. Full variable domain (missing parts from reference TRBV7-2 and TRBJ1-4): GAGVSQSPSNKVTEKGKDVELRCDPISGHTALYWYRQSLGQGLEFLIYFQGNSAPDKSGLPSDRFSAERTGGSVSTLTIQRTQQEDSAVYLCASSLSYRAEKLFFGSGTQLSVL.

The CDR3 bases are TGCGCCAGCAGCTTTGACACGCCGTCCACTGAAGCTTTCTTT. Translation gives CASSFDTPSTEAFF. This chain uses TRBV5-1 with TRBJ1-1, with D uncertain. Germline V gene lookup returns CDR1 SGHRS and CDR2 YFSETQ. Trimming stripped 2 bases from V and 4 bases from J, with 12 bases between. The CDR3 is 14 residues long.

This sequence joins TRBV7-2 and TRBJ2-7, with TRBD2 matching 12 bases. From germline, CDR1 is SGHTA and CDR2 FQGNSA. The junction had 5 bases not matched to a gene; V was cut back by 6 bases and J by 5 bases. This CDR3 has 14 amino acids. CDR3 protein: CASRPSGGAHEQYF. CDR3 nucleotides: TGTGCCAGCAGACCTAGCGGGGGGGCACACGAGCAGTACTTC. Supplemented by reference TRBV7-2 and TRBJ2-7, the full variable domain reads GAGVSQSPSNKVTEKGKDVELRCDPISGHTALYWYRQSLGQGLEFLIYFQGNSAPDKSGLPSDRFSAERTGGSVSTLTIQRTQQEDSAVYLCASRPSGGAHEQYFGPGTRLTVT.

The V call is TRBV5-1, the J call TRBJ2-7; the D gene is possibly TRBD1 (5 bases). The CDR3 runs to 12 residues. Between the trimmed V and J ends, which lost 1 base and 6 bases, there was a span of 8 bases. Germline V lookup: CDR1 SGHRS, CDR2 YFSETQ. CDR3 bases: TGCGCCAGCAGCTTGCAGGGTCGCGAGCAGTACTTC. Encoded protein: CASSLQGREQYF.

This clone was observed once. The rearrangement links TRBV5-1 to TRBJ2-7; possible D gene TRBD2, 6 bases. With 3 bases removed from V and 3 bases from J, the gap between germline ends came to 31 bases. The CDR3 consists of 20 residues. CDR1 is SGHRS and CDR2 is YFSETQ in the germline V gene. The CDR3 here is CASSSGGDLNGQVGYYEQYF. DNA for the CDR3: TGCGCCAGCAGCTCGGGCGGGGATTTGAATGGACAAGTCGGCTACTACGAGCAGTACTTC.

The CDR3 nucleotides read TGTGCCAGCAGTTTGGGGGGATCGGGCGAAAAACTGTTTTTT. Translated: CASSLGGSGEKLFF. The chain is built from TRBV27 and TRBJ1-4; D possibly corresponds to TRBD1 (5 bases). V lost 3 bases, J lost 8 bases, and 13 bases lay in between. The CDR3 loop spans 14 amino acids. CDR1 is MNHEY and CDR2 is SMNVEV in the germline V gene (reference sequence).

This clone was found once. The chain uses TRBV3-1 (or the pseudogene TRBV3-2) and TRBJ1-1; D unclear. Deletions cut 3 bases from V and 7 bases from J, with 9 bases between. The CDR3 extends over 12 amino acids. Germline assignment: CDR1 LGHDT and CDR2 YNNKEL (reference sequence). The CDR3 DNA sequence: TGTGCCAGCAGCCAGGCCGGGATTGAAGCTTTCTTT. Its protein is CASSQAGIEAFF.

This clone was found a few times. The rearrangement joins TRBV6-1 to TRBJ1-6; D remains ambiguous. In germline, CDR1 is MNHNS, CDR2 SASEGT. The CDR3 extends over 15 amino acids. The germline V and J ends were trimmed by 0 bases and 10 bases, with 13 bases remaining between them. CDR3 amino acids: CASSEARLLGSPLHF. The DNA for the CDR3 is TGTGCCAGCAGTGAAGCAAGACTACTCGGGTCACCCCTCCACTTT.

This clone was seen once. V and J are TRBV25-1 and TRBJ2-3; D unresolved. The germline V gene encodes CDR1 MGHDK and CDR2 SYGVNS. CDR3 length: 14 residues. V lost 3 bases, J lost 2 bases, and 9 bases lay in between. This chain's CDR3 is CASSERQLTDTQYF. The CDR3 region has the DNA TGTGCCAGCAGTGAGCGACAACTCACAGATACGCAGTATTTT.

This clone was seen just once. For the CDR3, the DNA is TGTGCCAGCAGCTCCGTAGCGGGATTGAGCACAGATACGCAGTATTTT. This encodes CASSSVAGLSTDTQYF. V gene TRBV5-6 combines with J gene TRBJ2-3; TRBD2 matches at 8 bases. V was pared by 3 bases and J by 0 bases, with 6 bases of the junction left unmatched. Germline CDR1 and CDR2: SGHDT and YYEEEE. This CDR3 is built from 16 residues.

The chain combines TRBV11-2 with TRBJ1-3, with a weak D call TRBD1 (6 bases). Germline V gene sequence: CDR1 SGHAT, CDR2 FQNNGV. The CDR3 is 15 residues long. V lost 5 bases, J lost 3 bases, and 14 bases lay in between. CDR3 region: CASSTQGQRGNTIYF. The CDR3 DNA sequence: TGTGCCAGCAGCACACAGGGCCAGCGTGGAAACACCATATATTTT.

The V and J genes are TRBV4-3 and TRBJ2-3; tentative D call: TRBD2 (5 bases). Germline lookup yields CDR1 LGHNA and CDR2 YSLEER. This CDR3 comprises 14 residues. V lost 5 bases, J lost 2 bases, and 11 bases lay in between. The DNA of the CDR3 is TGCGCCAGCAGCAGAGGGAGTGCCACAGATACGCAGTATTTT. This codes for CASSRGSATDTQYF.

The chain carries TRBV10-1 and TRBJ2-2; tentatively, D is TRBD1 (6 bases). Germline V lookup: CDR1 WNHNN, CDR2 SYGVQD (reference sequence). The CDR3 sequence is 15 residues long. Trimming left V 2 bases short and J 4 bases short, with 11 bases between. CDR3 bases: TGCGCCAGCAGTGAGAGGGCAGGGGCCACCGGGGAGCTGTTTTTT. It yields the protein CASSERAGATGELFF.

CDR3 coding DNA: TGTGCCTGGAGACGCCGGGGGGCGGATGGCTACACCTTC. This sequence encodes CAWRRRGADGYTF. The V gene is TRBV30, the J gene TRBJ1-2; D is perhaps TRBD1 (6 bases). Germline CDR1 GTSNPN, CDR2 SVGIG (reference sequence). Trimming removed 3 bases at V and 6 bases at J, with 14 bases between. This CDR3 comprises 13 residues. The whole variable domain, filled in from reference TRBV30 and TRBJ1-2, reads SQTIHQWPATLVQPVGSPLSLECTVEGTSNPNLYWYRQAAGRGLQLLFYSVGIGQISSEVPQNLSASRPQDRQFILSSKKLLLSDSGFYLCAWRRRGADGYTFGSGTRLTVV.

The V call is TRBV19, the J call TRBJ2-1, with TRBD2 matching 9 bases. Germline V gives CDR1 LNHDA, CDR2 SQIVND (reference sequence). This CDR3 region has 15 residues. Trimming at V came to 6 bases and at J to 3 bases, leaving 6 bases not matched to a gene. The CDR3: CASSQLAGSYNEQFF. DNA for the CDR3: TGTGCCAGTAGCCAGCTAGCGGGAAGCTACAATGAGCAGTTCTTC.

The chain joins TRBV7-2 to TRBJ2-7; D remains unclear. Trimming took off 3 bases at V and 3 bases at J, with 9 bases between the two ends. This CDR3 is built from 13 residues. Looked up from germline, CDR1 is SGHTA and CDR2 is FQGNSA. The CDR3 sequence: CASSFRSSYEQYF. In DNA, the CDR3 is TGTGCCAGCAGCTTTCGGTCTAGCTACGAGCAGTACTTC.

The chain uses TRBV5-4 and TRBJ2-6, with D possibly matching TRBD2 (6 bases). The germline V gene has CDR1 SGHNT and CDR2 YYREEE (reference sequence). Trimming removed 1 base at V and 4 bases at J, with 12 bases between. The CDR3 extends over 16 amino acids. The CDR3 coding sequence is TGTGCCAGCAGCTTGTGGGAGGTGGCGGGGGCCAACGTCCTGACTTTC. Translating it yields CASSLWEVAGANVLTF.